A selection of T cell receptor beta chains follows, all from one sample in a study of blood T cell repertoires in COVID-19. Sequencing was performed with immunoSEQ multiplex PCR; in TCRdb, only in-frame clones are kept and a portion is missing. The table includes roughly 84,000 clones, approximately 75% detected once. The sequenced material came from peripheral blood. Every receptor here comes from a woman in her fifties or sixties with acute or convalescent COVID-19. The CDR3 runs from the conserved cysteine through the conserved F or W. The D gene is left open where the match is weak. The size entry is marked missing in some rows and otherwise reads once, few, many or a size class.

size: NA
D: TRBD1
V: TRBV4-2
J: TRBJ2-3
CDR3: CASSEGQGAGTDTQYF
DNA: TGTGCCAGCAGCGAAGGACAGGGGGCAGGCACAGATACGCAGTATTTT

size: few
D: NA
V: TRBV3-1/TRBV3-2
J: TRBJ2-3
CDR3: CASSPGWGPTDTQYF
DNA: TGTGCCAGCAGCCCCGGGTGGGGGCCAACAGATACGCAGTATTTT

size: NA
D: TRBD2
V: TRBV27
J: TRBJ2-5
CDR3: CASSLGAGGIETQYF
DNA: TGTGCCAGCAGTTTAGGAGCGGGGGGTATAGAGACCCAGTACTTC

size: NA
D: NA
V: TRBV19
J: TRBJ1-5
CDR3: CASSTTVVQPQHF
DNA: TGTGCCAGTAGTACAACAGTTGTTCAGCCCCAGCATTTT

size: many
D: NA
V: TRBV11-2
J: TRBJ2-6
CDR3: CASSLEPTVSGANVLTF
DNA: TGTGCCAGCAGCTTAGAGCCGACAGTTTCTGGGGCCAACGTCCTGACTTTC

size: NA
D: NA
V: TRBV14
J: TRBJ1-1
CDR3: CASSQDVATEAFF
DNA: TGTGCCAGCAGCCAAGATGTGGCCACTGAAGCTTTCTTT

size: few
D: NA
V: TRBV2
J: TRBJ2-2
CDR3: CASSIGGTGELFF
DNA: TGTGCCAGCAGTATCGGGGGAACCGGGGAGCTGTTTTTT

size: NA
D: NA
V: TRBV28
J: TRBJ2-2
CDR3: CASSLQNTGEMFF
DNA: TGTGCCAGCAGTTTACAGAACACCGGGGAGATGTTTTTT

size: NA
D: TRBD1
V: TRBV7-8
J: TRBJ2-1
CDR3: CASSSTDRGKMRNEQFF
DNA: TGTGCCAGCAGCTCCACGGACAGGGGTAAAATGAGAAATGAGCAGTTCTTC

size: NA
D: TRBD1
V: TRBV24-1
J: TRBJ2-2
CDR3: CATGQEPNTGELFF
DNA: TGTGCCACCGGACAGGAACCGAACACCGGGGAGCTGTTTTTT

size: NA
D: NA
V: TRBV7-2
J: TRBJ1-6
CDR3: CASRGSGNNSPLHF
DNA: TGTGCCAGCAGGGGATCGGGGAATAATTCACCCCTCCACTTT

size: NA
D: NA
V: TRBV19
J: TRBJ1-5
CDR3: CASSTGGGWNQPQHF
DNA: TGTGCCAGTAGTACAGGCGGGGGTTGGAATCAGCCCCAGCATTTT

size: once
D: NA
V: TRBV7-8
J: TRBJ2-7
CDR3: CASSLRGGEQYF
DNA: TGTGCCAGCAGCTTACGGGGAGGCGAGCAGTACTTC

size: NA
D: NA
V: TRBV12-3/TRBV12-4
J: TRBJ1-6
CDR3: CASSFLNSPLHF
DNA: TGTGCCAGCAGTTTTCTTAATTCACCCCTCCACTTT

size: few
D: NA
V: TRBV28
J: TRBJ1-5
CDR3: CASSLLQGGSNQPQHF
DNA: TGTGCCAGCAGTTTATTACAGGGTGGGAGCAATCAGCCCCAGCATTTT

size: few
D: NA
V: TRBV28
J: TRBJ2-3
CDR3: CASSLVGADTQYF
DNA: TGTGCCAGCAGTTTAGTCGGGGCAGATACGCAGTATTTT

size: NA
D: TRBD1
V: TRBV28
J: TRBJ2-5
CDR3: CATHRHRGRETQYF
DNA: TGTGCCACCCACCGGCACAGGGGGCGAGAGACCCAGTACTTC

size: few
D: TRBD1
V: TRBV2
J: TRBJ1-2
CDR3: CASGSGQGTVYGYTF
DNA: TGTGCCAGCGGATCGGGACAGGGAACCGTCTATGGCTACACCTTC

size: NA
D: TRBD1
V: TRBV5-6
J: TRBJ1-4
CDR3: CASSLGQGKLFF
DNA: TGTGCCAGCAGTCTCGGACAGGGCAAACTGTTTTTT

size: NA
D: NA
V: TRBV12-3/TRBV12-4
J: TRBJ1-1
CDR3: CASRRGMNTEAFF
DNA: TGTGCCAGCAGAAGGGGAATGAACACTGAAGCTTTCTTT

size: NA
D: NA
V: TRBV3-1/TRBV3-2
J: TRBJ1-5
CDR3: CASSQSPGAVQPQHF
DNA: TGTGCCAGCAGCCAATCTCCAGGGGCCGTTCAGCCCCAGCATTTT

size: NA
D: NA
V: TRBV5-4
J: TRBJ1-2
CDR3: CASSLTVSDGYTF
DNA: TGTGCCAGCAGCCTGACAGTCTCAGATGGCTACACCTTC

size: NA
D: TRBD1
V: TRBV5-5
J: TRBJ1-1
CDR3: CASSTRDRMNTEAFF
DNA: TGTGCCAGCAGCACCCGGGACAGGATGAACACTGAAGCTTTCTTT

size: NA
D: NA
V: TRBV10-3
J: TRBJ1-2
CDR3: CAIRDIGGYTF
DNA: TGTGCCATCCGGGACATAGGAGGCTACACCTTC